The 24 T cell receptor beta chains in this list originate from one sample, sequenced in a study of T-cell reconstitution after alpha-beta-depleted transplantation in children. Unique molecular identifiers were used to barcode this TCRbeta library. TCRdb reanalysed the PCR reads using MiXCR and keeps one entry per CDR3 protein. The sample gives approximately 520,000 distinct CDR3 sequences, over 9.5% of which show up once; 14% is in the top ten. Sequences were derived from PBMCs, mostly from graft donor cells, sampled 180 days after TCRalphabeta/CD19-depleted stem cell transplant. The receptors here all came from a female patient under 10 years old who had a stem cell transplant for aplastic anemia, so the T cells may come from the graft donor.

This chain connects TRBV18 to TRBJ2-1; the D gene is possibly TRBD2 (5 bases). Deletions cut 3 bases from V and 2 bases from J, with 14 bases between. CDR1 and CDR2 from the germline V gene are KGHSH and LQKENI. The CDR3 has 16 amino acids. The DNA of the CDR3 is TGTGCCAGCTCACCGATCGCGGACTTCACCTACAATGAGCAGTTCTTC. Translating it yields CASSPIADFTYNEQFF.

This clonotype was seen a handful of times. This chain uses TRBV12-3 or TRBV12-4 with TRBJ2-3; D unclear. With 3 bases removed from V and 4 bases from J, the gap between germline ends came to 8 bases. The CDR3 is 13 amino acids. As DNA, the CDR3 is TGTGCCAGCAGTTTTTTCACCCCAGATACGCAGTATTTT. Translated, it gives CASSFFTPDTQYF.

V usage is TRBV29-1 and J usage is TRBJ1-2; 9 bases are shared with TRBD1. Germline-derived CDR1 and CDR2 are SQVTM and ANQGSEA. With V trimmed by 8 bases and J by 2 bases, 9 bases remained unmatched. This CDR3 contains 14 residues. For the CDR3, the DNA is TGCAGCTACCGAAAGGGGACAGGGAACTATGGCTACACCTTC. Encoded protein: CSYRKGTGNYGYTF.

A few counts support this clonotype. This chain links TRBV21-1 with TRBJ2-2. TRBV21-1 is assigned pseudogene status. This CDR3 is built from 14 residues. CDR3 protein: CASSKGQTAGELFF. The CDR3 DNA is TGTGCCAGCAGCAAAGGACAAACGGCCGGGGAGCTGTTTTTT.

At least ten counts were recorded for this clonotype. The V gene is TRBV3-1, the J gene TRBJ1-4, with TRBD1 matching 8 bases. The CDR3 totals 17 residues. Trimming removed 6 bases from V and 0 bases from J; junction bases left unmatched: 9. The V gene's germline CDR1 is LGHDT and CDR2 YNNKEL (reference sequence). The CDR3 spells CASSLRTGTSTNEKLFF. In DNA form, the CDR3 reads TGTGCCAGCAGTCTTCGGACAGGGACTTCAACTAATGAAAAACTGTTTTTT.

This clonotype was seen repeatedly, ten times or more. The rearrangement uses TRBV6-2 or TRBV6-3 and TRBJ2-1, with D possibly being TRBD1 (5 bases). The CDR3 runs 16 residues. CDR1 MNHEY and CDR2 SVGEGT come from the germline V gene. The V gene lost 0 bases and the J gene lost 0 bases, with 9 bases spanning the gap. CDR3 DNA sequence: TGTGCCAGCAGTTACTCGAGACAGAGCTCCTACAATGAGCAGTTCTTC. Translating gives CASSYSRQSSYNEQFF.

The J gene is TRBJ1-5, the V gene TRBV7-9; 8 positions agree with TRBD1. Germline V gene data show CDR1 as SEHNR and CDR2 as FQNEAQ (reference sequence). Trimming cost V 5 bases and J 4 bases; bases outside gene matches: 7. CDR3 size: 15 residues. CDR3 sequence reads: CASSLDREVNQPQHF. The CDR3, as DNA: TGTGCCAGCAGCCTGGACAGGGAGGTGAATCAGCCCCAGCATTTT.

There are many counts of this clonotype. The J gene is TRBJ2-5, the V gene TRBV2, with 10 bases matching TRBD1. The CDR3 is made up of 15 amino acids. J gave up 3 bases and V 3 bases, and 4 bases lay outside the gene matches. Germline V gene lookup returns CDR1 SNHLY and CDR2 FYNNEI. The CDR3 region has the DNA TGTGCCAGCAGTGAGGGACAGGGGAAGGAAGAGACCCAGTACTTC. Residues: CASSEGQGKEETQYF.

This clonotype was counted only a few times. CDR3 amino acids: CASSLGRGFSGANVLTF. In nucleotides, the CDR3 is TGTGCCAGCAGTTTGGGCAGGGGCTTCTCTGGGGCCAACGTCCTGACTTTC. V gene TRBV12-3 or TRBV12-4 combines with J gene TRBJ2-6, with D perhaps TRBD1 (6 bases). Trimming removed 3 bases from V and 0 bases from J, with 12 bases in between. This CDR3 has 17 residues.

This clonotype was observed at least ten times. Being one base from a much bigger clone, this may be a read error. This chain connects TRBV5-6 to TRBJ2-6; possible D gene TRBD2, 6 bases. Germline V lookup: CDR1 SGHDT, CDR2 YYEEEE. This CDR3 is 15 amino acids long. As DNA, the CDR3 is TGTGCCAGCAGCTTACGGGGGTCCGGGGCCAACGGCCTGACTTTC. It codes for CASSLRGSGANGLTF.

The chain joins TRBV5-1 to TRBJ2-2; 7 bases match TRBD1. V shed 4 bases, J shed 2 bases, and the junction held 8 bases outside the gene matches. CDR1 and CDR2 from the germline V gene are SGHRS and YFSETQ. CDR3 length: 16 amino acids. CDR3 in DNA: TGCGCCAGCAGCCAAAATACAGGGGTCAACACCGGGGAGCTGTTTTTT. Encoded protein: CASSQNTGVNTGELFF.

The chain links TRBV20-1 to TRBJ2-1, with D tentatively TRBD2 (5 bases). Trimming removed 6 bases at V and 8 bases at J, with 14 bases between. The CDR3 length is 12 residues. Germline loops: CDR1 DFQATT, CDR2 SNEGSKA (reference sequence). DNA of the CDR3: TGCAGTGCCCCCCCAAGTAGCGATGAGCAGTTCTTC. Protein: CSAPPSSDEQFF.

V gene TRBV20-1 combines with J gene TRBJ2-3, with TRBD2 matching over 11 bases. The CDR3 is made up of 13 amino acids. Germline CDR1 and CDR2: DFQATT and SNEGSKA (reference sequence). V gave up 7 bases and J gave up 6 bases; unmatched junction bases: 6. The CDR3 loop is CSGLAGRLDTQYF. The CDR3 DNA sequence: TGCAGTGGACTAGCGGGACGGCTGGATACGCAGTATTTT.

This rearrangement joins TRBV27 to TRBJ1-5; 7 bases are shared with TRBD1. Germline V gene data show CDR1 as MNHEY and CDR2 as SMNVEV (reference sequence). This CDR3 has 15 amino acids. The V segment lost 5 bases and the J segment 0 bases; nucleotides outside the gene matches: 4. CDR3 sequence: CASSPDRASNQPQHF. The CDR3, as DNA: TGTGCCAGCAGTCCCGACAGGGCTAGCAATCAGCCCCAGCATTTT.

There are many counts of this clonotype. The rearrangement links TRBV7-2 to TRBJ2-7, with 7 positions matching TRBD1. Germline V gene sequence: CDR1 SGHTA, CDR2 FQGNSA. CDR3 length: 13 residues. The ends lost 4 bases at V and 4 bases at J; junction bases unmatched: 4. The DNA for the CDR3 is TGTGCCAGCAGCTCGGACAGGCTATACGAGCAGTACGTC. Protein sequence: CASSSDRLYEQYV.

V and J are TRBV10-2 and TRBJ2-3; a weak D match, TRBD2 (6 bases). The V gene's germline CDR1 is WSHSY and CDR2 SAAADI. The germline V and J ends were trimmed by 8 bases and 2 bases, with 20 bases remaining between them. The CDR3 has 16 amino acids. CDR3 coding DNA: TGCGCCAGCCAAACCTCGCCGGGACTCCTCACAGATACGCAGTATTTT. Its protein is CASQTSPGLLTDTQYF.

The table lists this clonotype with many counts. The J gene is TRBJ2-2, the V gene TRBV12-3 or TRBV12-4, with 7 bases lining up with TRBD2. The trim removed 2 bases at V and 5 bases at J, leaving 5 bases unmatched. The CDR3 totals 15 residues. In nucleotides, the CDR3 is TGTGCCAGCAGTTTAAGACTAGCAGGGACCGGGGAGCTGTTTTTT. Its translation: CASSLRLAGTGELFF.

This clonotype was counted a few times. The gene calls are TRBV28 and TRBJ1-4; D is uncertain. The CDR3 spans 15 residues. Trimming removed 8 bases from V and 2 bases from J, with 15 bases in between. Germline CDR1 MDHEN, CDR2 SYDVKM. CDR3 sequence: CASATRGGTNEKLFF. The CDR3 coding sequence is TGTGCCAGCGCTACCCGGGGTGGCACTAATGAAAAACTGTTTTTT.

The chain has TRBV28 and TRBJ1-1; 8 nucleotides line up with TRBD1. V lost 10 bases and J lost 1; bases outside the gene matches: 2. Germline CDR1 is MDHEN and CDR2 is SYDVKM. This CDR3 comprises 12 residues. The chain's CDR3 is CATDRGNTEAFF. The CDR3 bases are TGTGCCACCGACAGGGGGAACACTGAAGCTTTCTTT.

This clonotype was seen a handful of times. The V and J genes are TRBV6-1 and TRBJ2-7, with TRBD1 matching 11 bases. V lost 2 bases to trimming and J lost 6 bases; unmatched junction nucleotides: 3. CDR1 is MNHNS and CDR2 is SASEGT in the germline V gene. The CDR3 length is 14 residues. CDR3 protein: CASSEKDRGREQYF. DNA for the CDR3: TGTGCCAGCAGTGAAAAGGACAGGGGGCGCGAGCAGTACTTC.

This clonotype was seen at least ten times. The rearrangement links TRBV4-1 to TRBJ2-7; no clear D. Germline loops: CDR1 MGHRA, CDR2 YSYEKL. The CDR3 spans 16 residues. The germline V and J ends were trimmed by 3 bases and 1 base, with 16 bases remaining between them. The CDR3: CASSQSWPGPSYEQYV. The CDR3 nucleotides read TGCGCCAGCAGCCAGAGTTGGCCAGGACCTTCCTACGAGCAGTACGTC.

In its sample, this clonotype was seen a few times. The rearrangement links TRBV12-3 or TRBV12-4 to TRBJ2-1; D possibly corresponds to TRBD2 (6 bases). The V end lost 8 bases, the J end lost 2 bases, and 10 bases lay between the germline ends. The length of the CDR3 is 13 residues. Here the CDR3 reads CASEAGAYNEQFF. CDR3 in DNA: TGTGCCAGCGAAGCGGGCGCCTACAATGAGCAGTTCTTC.

This clonotype has more than one count but fewer than ten. The rearrangement joins TRBV12-3 or TRBV12-4 to TRBJ2-3; D may match TRBD1 or TRBD2 (5 bases each). The germline V and J ends were trimmed by 4 bases and 1 base, with 15 bases remaining between them. This CDR3 is built from 16 residues. The CDR3 nucleotides read TGTGCCAGCAGTTCTCTACGGCAGGGACGCACAGATACGCAGTATTTT. Its translation: CASSSLRQGRTDTQYF.

This clonotype was detected only a few times. This chain joins TRBV18 and TRBJ2-3; weak D call: TRBD2 (6 bases). Germline V CDR1 and CDR2: KGHSH, LQKENI. This CDR3 region has 15 residues. The V end was cut by 6 bases, the J end by 3 bases, with 16 bases between. In DNA form, the CDR3 reads TGTGCCAGCTCCCGCGGGGCAGGGCTAACAGATACGCAGTATTTT. It yields the protein CASSRGAGLTDTQYF.